The source of this T cell receptor (beta chain) is a study of blood T cell repertoires in COVID-19 (dated by TCRdb to 2018 to 2021). Turning to the overall study: Samples from collaborators originated in the United States, Italy and Spain and spanned both the acute and convalescent phases of COVID-19. The material from the prospective study consisted of cDNA or gDNA derived from T cells, B-cell-depleted T cells, or PBMCs. Subjects who had been exposed to COVID-19, were actively infected with it, or had recovered from it provided the deeply sampled blood TCRbeta repertoires that made up the dataset. The repertoires were released in a freely available public database meant as a resource for research on the immune response to SARS-CoV-2. Samples came from the ongoing ImmuneRACE study (first 160 participants) plus 1,254 subjects from 6 global collaborators. The sample metadata nearly always contained a de-identified subject ID, COVID-19 status, age in years and sex. Where available, HLA class I and class II types were obtained from metadata supplied by the sample provider rather than from assay-based typing.

In this sample, this clone turned up once. Its antigen remains undetermined. No qualities accompany the bases; no much larger clone lies one base away. In Seattle, one collaborating source enrolled patients while the infection was active and tracked those patients longitudinally over the course of disease. Each collaborating institution followed its own protocols to collect whole blood in K2EDTA tubes. For TCRbeta analysis, collaborators shipped samples in one of three forms: frozen whole blood, isolated PBMCs, or DNA extracted from either of those sample types. Trimming takes 7 bases from V and 5 bases from J, and the germline ends sit 14 bases apart. CDR1 MNHEY and CDR2 SVGAGI were looked up in the germline V gene. The CDR3 starts with the cysteine, ends with the phenylalanine, and has 13 residues. Left in the record is the CDR3 DNA by itself, 39 bases read in frame from the first base. TCRbeta CDR3 regions were amplified from genomic DNA using the immunoSEQ Assay, a bias-controlled multiplex PCR. The authors processed their data as follows. Within the assay, amplification of reference gene primers was used to estimate how many nucleated cells each sample contained. To quantify the absolute abundance of each unique TCRbeta CDR3 rearrangement, sequence reads were collapsed and filtered. For each sample, productive Simpson clonality was calculated as the square root of Simpson's diversity index over productive rearrangements. In its TCRdb copy, this immuneACCESS table keeps in-frame sequences only and misses some clones. Where compared with another copy, unresolved V genes explain less than half of these, and the others have no known cause. V, J and clone size are taken as reported in that table, and D and trimming were inferred from the DNA itself. This sample gives 200,000 to 250,000 clones in total; 82% of them show up just once. The ten biggest clones cover less than 9.5% of the sample.

The investigation overall reported the following: Clinical and demographic metadata were provided uncurated, with the amount varying by source and participant.

The source of this sequence is an elderly woman with COVID-19, enrolled during active disease. Sequencing input: peripheral blood. The chain joins TRBV6-5 to TRBJ1-2, with TRBD1 tentatively as D gene (5 bases match). The DNA sequence is given as TGTGCCAGCAAGATCCCAGGGTCTTATGGCTACACCTTC. It translates to CASKIPGSYGYTF.